Sequencing of this T cell receptor (beta chain) was carried out in a study of T cells in Graves' hyperthyroidism and ophthalmopathy. The CDR3 loop spans 14 amino acids. CDR1 is MNHNS, CDR2 SASEGT, per germline. Trimming shortened V by 7 bases and J by 4 bases, and 16 bases separated the two germline ends. Amplified regions were TCR beta CDR3 sequences from RNA transcripts. First-round RT-PCR with HTBI primers amplified the TCR CDR3 region. TCRdb recomputed calls from the multiplex PCR reads with MiXCR, one row per CDR3 protein. The table lists under 350,000 distinct CDR3 sequences, roughly 13% of them singletons, with under 8% in the top ten. This clonotype was seen ten or more times.

The receptor was isolated from a woman aged 40 to 50 with Graves' hyperthyroidism. The chain joins TRBV6-1 to TRBJ1-2; D perhaps matches TRBD1 (5 bases). Source material: blood. The CDR3 spells CASTAQGRLYGYTF. CDR3 sequence (DNA): TGTGCCAGCACCGCCCAGGGACGGCTCTATGGCTACACCTTC.